The 25 T cell receptor beta chains presented below share a single source sample, sequenced in a study of T cell responses to AZD1222 COVID-19 vaccine. Libraries were prepared by immunoSEQ multiplex PCR; TCRdb keeps only in-frame clonotypes and omits some of them. The sample shows about 130,000 clones, 89% of them seen only once. This specimen consisted of peripheral blood, obtained on day 0 of AZD1222 vaccination. The receptors were sampled from an adult in good health.

This rearrangement joins TRBV5-1 to TRBJ2-2, with TRBD1 matching 7 bases. Germline V CDR1 and CDR2: SGHRS, YFSETQ. The CDR3 is 15 residues long. The V segment lost 1 base and the J segment 4 bases; nucleotides outside the gene matches: 4. The CDR3, as DNA: TGCGCCAGCAGCTTGTTACAGGGGAGCACCGGGGAGCTGTTTTTT. Translation: CASSLLQGSTGELFF.

The chain uses TRBV5-1 and TRBJ2-3, with 9 bases matching TRBD2. The V and J ends lost 0 bases and 4 bases, in that order; junction bases with no gene match: 12. CDR1 is SGHRS and CDR2 is YFSETQ in the germline V gene. The CDR3 is 18 residues long. The CDR3 sequence: CASSLDGVGGRAPDTQYF. The CDR3 nucleotides are TGCGCCAGCAGCTTGGACGGAGTTGGCGGGAGGGCCCCAGATACGCAGTATTTT.

The chain employs TRBV15 and TRBJ2-7; D unclear. Germline V gene data show CDR1 as LNHNV and CDR2 as YYDKDF (reference sequence). The V and J ends lost 2 bases and 6 bases respectively, with 8 bases between them. The CDR3 totals 12 residues. The CDR3 is CATSRPPLEQYF. CDR3 coding DNA: TGTGCCACCAGCAGACCCCCCCTCGAGCAGTACTTC.

The count of this clone is one. J is TRBJ1-1 and V is TRBV7-7; D gene ambiguous. From germline, CDR1 is SSHAT and CDR2 FNYEAQ (reference sequence). This CDR3 region has 13 residues. Between the trimmed V and J ends, which lost 5 bases and 2 bases, there was a span of 9 bases. The CDR3 DNA is TGTGCCAGCAGCCCCAGTGCTAACACTGAAGCTTTCTTT. Amino acid sequence: CASSPSANTEAFF.

Only a few counts were recorded for this clone. The chain links TRBV10-3 to TRBJ2-7; 8 bases are shared with TRBD1. The CDR3 totals 16 residues. J gave up 0 bases and V 0 bases, and 4 bases lay outside the gene matches. The germline gives CDR1 ENHRY, CDR2 SYGVKD. CDR3 bases: TGTGCCATCAGTGAGTCAAGGACAGGGAGCTCCTACGAGCAGTACTTC. Protein product: CAISESRTGSSYEQYF.

The rearrangement joins TRBV29-1 to TRBJ1-1; TRBD1 agrees at 10 bases. Trimming cost V 6 bases and J 10 bases; bases outside gene matches: 11. The germline V gene has CDR1 SQVTM and CDR2 ANQGSEA. This CDR3 comprises 13 residues. CDR3 in DNA: TGCAGCGTGATCCGGGACAGGGGTATTGGAGCTTTCTTT. It specifies CSVIRDRGIGAFF.

The rearrangement joins TRBV28 to TRBJ2-7; 8 nucleotides align to TRBD1. Germline V gene lookup returns CDR1 MDHEN and CDR2 SYDVKM. CDR3 length equals 14 residues. Trimming at V came to 5 bases and at J to 5 bases, leaving 8 bases not matched to a gene. The CDR3 spells CASSPTGAGDEQYF. The CDR3 nucleotides are TGTGCCAGCAGTCCGACAGGGGCCGGGGACGAGCAGTACTTC.

The sample holds a few counts of this clone. V is TRBV20-1 and J is TRBJ1-1, with a weak D call TRBD1 (6 bases). Trimming removed 3 bases from V and 7 bases from J, with 18 bases in between. Germline CDR1 DFQATT, CDR2 SNEGSKA (reference sequence). This CDR3 is 14 amino acids long. The CDR3 reads CSASSNREFHEAFF. The CDR3 region has the DNA TGCAGTGCTAGTTCGAACAGGGAGTTTCATGAAGCTTTCTTT.

As for this clone: Other DNA sequences in the sample encode the same CDR3. J is TRBJ1-2 and V is TRBV5-6; TRBD1 matches at 11 bases. The CDR3 is 14 residues long. Germline CDR1 SGHDT, CDR2 YYEEEE. Unmatched junction bases numbered 2, after V lost 3 bases and J lost 4 bases. The CDR3 DNA follows: TGTGCCAGCAGCTCAGGGACAGGGGGCTATGGCTACACCTTC. Its protein is CASSSGTGGYGYTF.

This chain's CDR3 is CASSPPFVWGTEAFF. The CDR3 nucleotides read TGTGCCAGCAGCCCTCCTTTTGTCTGGGGGACTGAAGCTTTCTTT. The chain uses TRBV7-9 and TRBJ1-1, with TRBD1 as a possible D gene (5 bases). V was pared by 5 bases and J by 5 bases, with 18 bases between. Germline CDR1 SEHNR, CDR2 FQNEAQ (reference sequence). This CDR3 has 15 amino acids.

A single count supports this clone. The chain has TRBV5-1 and TRBJ2-5, with D possibly being TRBD2 (5 bases). Trimming shortened V by 0 bases and J by 5 bases, and 14 bases separated the two germline ends. The CDR3 runs to 15 residues. Germline-derived CDR1 and CDR2 are SGHRS and YFSETQ. The CDR3 spells CASSLAWAGGETQYF. For the CDR3, the DNA is TGCGCCAGCAGCTTGGCCTGGGCGGGCGGGGAGACCCAGTACTTC.

This chain joins TRBV7-2 and TRBJ2-5; 8 bases agree with TRBD2. J lost 2 bases, V lost 5 bases, and 7 bases had no gene match. The CDR3 runs 15 residues. Per germline, CDR1 SGHTA and CDR2 FQGNSA. This CDR3 reads CASSPGLVVQETQYF. As DNA, the CDR3 is TGTGCCAGCAGCCCGGGACTAGTAGTGCAAGAGACCCAGTACTTC.

The chain combines TRBV5-1 with TRBJ2-3; 16 bases line up with TRBD2. The V gene's germline CDR1 is SGHRS and CDR2 YFSETQ. The length of the CDR3 is 16 residues. With V trimmed by 4 bases and J by 3 bases, 2 bases remained unmatched. The CDR3 here is CASSAGLAGGTDTQYF. The CDR3 DNA reads as TGCGCCAGCAGCGCGGGACTAGCGGGAGGGACAGATACGCAGTATTTT.

The table lists this clone with a count of one. The genes are TRBV15 and TRBJ2-7, with D maybe TRBD1 (7 bases). There are 17 residues in the CDR3. Trimming shortened V by 2 bases and J by 0 bases, and 17 bases separated the two germline ends. Germline values: CDR1 LNHNV, CDR2 YYDKDF (reference sequence). CDR3 nucleotides: TGTGCCACCAGCAGAAAGAGGGAGGACAGGTCCTCCTACGAGCAGTACTTC. It is translated as CATSRKREDRSSYEQYF. Full variable domain (outside the CDR3, taken from reference TRBV15 and TRBJ2-7): DAMVIQNPRYQVTQFGKPVTLSCSQTLNHNVMYWYQQKSSQAPKLLFHYYDKDFNNEADTPDNFQSRRPNTSFCFLDIRSPGLGDTAMYLCATSRKREDRSSYEQYFGPGTRLTVT.

The rearrangement links TRBV11-2 to TRBJ2-5; a possible D gene is TRBD2 (6 bases). The CDR3 runs 17 residues. CDR1 SGHAT and CDR2 FQNNGV come from the germline V gene. V lost 3 bases, J lost 1 base, and 18 bases lay in between. The CDR3 DNA reads as TGTGCCAGCAGCTTTAGAGACCGGGAGAAAGCCCAAGAGACCCAGTACTTC. Protein: CASSFRDREKAQETQYF.

The gene calls are TRBV19 and TRBJ2-7; tentative D call: TRBD1 (5 bases). The CDR3 is 13 amino acids. The germline V and J ends were trimmed by 1 base and 3 bases, with 7 bases remaining between them. Germline CDR1 reads LNHDA; CDR2 reads SQIVND (reference sequence). CDR3 in amino acids: CASSIGTLYEQYF. Written as DNA, the CDR3 is TGTGCCAGTAGTATAGGGACACTCTACGAGCAGTACTTC.

This clone was detected only once. This chain connects TRBV19 to TRBJ2-7; weak D call: TRBD1 (6 bases). V gave up 7 bases and J gave up 6 bases, with 16 bases separating them. CDR3 length: 13 residues. Germline lookup yields CDR1 LNHDA and CDR2 SQIVND (reference sequence). The CDR3 sequence is CASTSGEGGEQYF. The CDR3 DNA sequence: TGTGCCAGTACCTCAGGGGAAGGTGGCGAGCAGTACTTC.

This rearrangement joins TRBV6-5 to TRBJ1-1; unclear D gene. Germline loops: CDR1 MNHEY, CDR2 SVGAGI. The V and J ends lost 6 bases and 4 bases respectively, with 12 bases between them. The CDR3 contains 13 residues. The DNA of the CDR3 is TGTGCCAGCAGGGATACGGGAGTCACTGAAGCTTTCTTT. Its translation: CASRDTGVTEAFF.

This rearrangement joins TRBV19 to TRBJ2-3; 13 nucleotides match TRBD2. Trimming at V came to 8 bases and at J to 0 bases, leaving 2 bases not matched to a gene. The CDR3 totals 15 residues. The germline V gene encodes CDR1 LNHDA and CDR2 SQIVND (reference sequence). CDR3 nucleotide sequence: TGTGCCAGTCGGACTAGCGGGAGTAGCACAGATACGCAGTATTTT. It is translated as CASRTSGSSTDTQYF.

This chain connects TRBV15 to TRBJ2-3, with 7 bases that match TRBD1. The V segment lost 0 bases and the J segment 7 bases; nucleotides outside the gene matches: 13. The CDR3 is made up of 17 amino acids. Germline CDR1 LNHNV, CDR2 YYDKDF (reference sequence). CDR3 sequence (DNA): TGTGCCACCAGCAGAGATCAGGGACAGAGGGTTGTATATACGCAGTATTTT. Its translation: CATSRDQGQRVVYTQYF.

This chain connects TRBV10-3 to TRBJ1-1, with D hard to call. The CDR3 is 11 amino acids. Per the germline V gene, CDR1 is ENHRY and CDR2 is SYGVKD. V gave up 9 bases and J gave up 2 bases, with 7 bases separating them. CDR3 residues: CAMRENTEAFF. The CDR3 coding sequence is TGTGCCATGAGGGAAAACACTGAAGCTTTCTTT.

The V call is TRBV27, the J call TRBJ1-5; TRBD1 might be the D (6 bases). Germline lookup yields CDR1 MNHEY and CDR2 SMNVEV (reference sequence). The CDR3 length is 15 residues. Trimming removed 7 bases at V and 6 bases at J, with 19 bases between. The CDR3 region has the DNA TGTGCCAGCAAAACGGGGGGGACAACGGGTCAGCCCCAGCATTTT. Translating gives CASKTGGTTGQPQHF.

The chain combines TRBV6-4 with TRBJ2-3; 9 positions agree with TRBD2. Germline assignment: CDR1 MRHNA and CDR2 SNTAGT. CDR3 size: 14 residues. J lost 1 base, V lost 4 bases, and 0 bases had no gene match. This CDR3 reads CASSGTSGTDTQYF. In DNA, the CDR3 is TGTGCCAGCAGTGGGACTAGCGGCACAGATACGCAGTATTTT.

The J gene is TRBJ2-7, the V gene TRBV28; 10 positions match TRBD2. The CDR3 covers 16 residues. In germline, CDR1 is MDHEN, CDR2 SYDVKM. V dropped 5 bases and J dropped 1; count of bases not matched to a gene: 8. The CDR3 sequence is CASSPFRLAGSYEQYF. The CDR3 nucleotides read TGTGCCAGCAGTCCTTTTCGACTAGCGGGTTCCTACGAGCAGTACTTC. Based on the CDR3 plus reference TRBV28 and TRBJ2-7, the full variable domain is DVKVTQSSRYLVKRTGEKVFLECVQDMDHENMFWYRQDPGLGLRLIYFSYDVKMKEKGDIPEGYSVSREKKERFSLILESASTNQTSMYLCASSPFRLAGSYEQYFGPGTRLTVT.

This chain connects TRBV29-1 to TRBJ1-2; TRBD1 matches at 8 bases. Trimming at V came to 6 bases and at J to 6 bases, leaving 6 bases not matched to a gene. Germline V gives CDR1 SQVTM, CDR2 ANQGSEA. The CDR3 consists of 12 residues. The CDR3 DNA reads TGCAGCGTGTCTCGGACAGGGCATGGCTACACCTTC. It encodes CSVSRTGHGYTF.